Listed below are T cell receptor beta chains from one sample, sequenced in a study of OX40 agonist ivuxolimab in advanced cancers. Clones were read by immunoSEQ multiplex PCR, and TCRdb kept only the in-frame ones, dropping some. The sample lists roughly 89,000 clones; around 90% were seen once. The sample was CD4+ or CD8+ T cells sorted from blood, taken in a trial of the OX40 agonist ivuxolimab. These receptors were collected from an adult with an advanced solid tumor such as melanoma, head and neck, liver or kidney cancer. The CDR3 runs from the conserved cysteine through the conserved F or W.

V gene: TRBV6-5
J gene: TRBJ2-5
CDR3 protein: CASTLRGGGGETQYF

V gene: TRBV7-9
J gene: TRBJ1-2
CDR3 protein: CASSRPGTGGGYTF

V gene: TRBV30
J gene: TRBJ1-1
CDR3 protein: CACSRGWEAFF

V gene: TRBV30
J gene: TRBJ1-4
CDR3 protein: CAWSREEKLFF

V gene: TRBV7-9
J gene: TRBJ1-4
CDR3 protein: CASRAQGEKLFF

V gene: TRBV28
J gene: TRBJ2-2
CDR3 protein: CASSSPTGTGRTGELFF

V gene: TRBV7-9
J gene: TRBJ2-7
CDR3 protein: CASSLGWGLEGIYEQYF

V gene: TRBV5-5
J gene: TRBJ1-1
CDR3 protein: CASSLGQTLGPPRAFF

V gene: TRBV5-6
J gene: TRBJ2-1
CDR3 protein: CASSLMAGAQYNEQFF

V gene: TRBV7-9
J gene: TRBJ2-2
CDR3 protein: CASSYAPAGELFF

V gene: TRBV5-1
J gene: TRBJ1-4
CDR3 protein: CASSLWGTGGATNEKLFF

V gene: TRBV27
J gene: TRBJ1-2
CDR3 protein: CASSLFPSGQGGRGYTF